The following is a T cell receptor (beta chain) sequence with its context. Its specificity is unknown. The data are from a study of cytomegalovirus exposure and HLA in healthy donors. Findings and caveats of the study: In an earlier analysis, most TCR beta V segments were productive about 87% or about 30% of the time.

The primer mix had 60 Vbeta and 13 Jbeta primers. Methods used by the authors: Counted up in a later analysis, unique TCR beta chains came to approximately 77 million, with around 12 million shared. Assay: immunoSEQ multiplex PCR; the TCRdb copy retains only in-frame clones and omits some. V and J calls and clone size are as listed in that table; D and trimming were resolved from the DNA. The sample has roughly 60,000 clones, about 72% seen once. The germline CDR1 and CDR2 sequences are SGHRS and YFSETQ. The CDR3 loop spans 15 amino acids. Trimming took off 4 bases at V and 6 bases at J, with 19 bases between the two ends.

V usage is TRBV5-1 and J usage is TRBJ1-1; D perhaps matches TRBD1 (6 bases). Specimen: PBMCs. This receptor was obtained from a woman aged 35 to 49 in good health and CMV-seropositive. The CDR3 loop reads CASSADRLNRAEAFF. The CDR3 nucleotides read TGCGCCAGCAGCGCGGACAGATTGAACCGCGCTGAAGCTTTCTTT.